This TCR beta chain is drawn from a study of blood T cell repertoires in COVID-19. Study-level information: Samples came from the United States, Italy and Spain, spanning acute and convalescent COVID-19. T cells, B-cell-depleted T cells, or PBMCs provided the cDNA or gDNA that served as material.

This CDR3 spans 13 amino acids. In germline, CDR1 is MNHNY, CDR2 SVGAGI (reference sequence). The V and J ends lost 0 bases and 8 bases respectively, with 10 bases between them. Clones were read by immunoSEQ multiplex PCR, and TCRdb kept only the in-frame ones, dropping some. This sample has some 15,000 clones, with more than 70% found just once. The clonotype originates from a human donor in a cohort sampled during active COVID-19. Sequencing was carried out using peripheral blood. J is TRBJ1-1 and V is TRBV6-6; D is ambiguous. The CDR3 region is CASSYSSVAEAFF. In DNA form, the CDR3 reads TGTGCCAGCAGTTACTCGTCGGTTGCCGAAGCTTTCTTT.